This TCR beta chain was profiled in a study of cytomegalovirus exposure and HLA in healthy donors. About the research overall: Genotyping showed roughly 76% of over 350 donors falling in the Caucasian-associated ancestry cluster. Overall study results and limits: Associated with cytomegalovirus, according to the listing, were 150 to 200 TCR beta chains. The CMV antigen specificity of three CMV-associated chains was confirmed through in vitro analysis. Using the classifier, cytomegalovirus status was reportedly diagnosed with high specificity and sensitivity.

The PCR employed 60 Vbeta primers together with 13 Jbeta primers. TCRdb's table, derived via immunoSEQ multiplex PCR, lists solely in-frame clones and lacks some. Among under 150,000 clones, 76% were seen once, and the ten largest hold about 1.8%. CDR1 is GTSNPN, CDR2 SVGIG, per germline (reference sequence). V was clipped by 6 bases and J by 5 bases, with 22 bases between them. The CDR3 extends over 16 amino acids. Remarks on this clone: Its antigen remains unidentified.

Specimen: PBMCs. This TCR came from a female donor in good health and CMV-seropositive. This rearrangement joins TRBV30 to TRBJ2-2; tentative D call: TRBD1 (5 bases). CDR3 nucleotide sequence: TGTGCCTGTCAAGGGCAGGGAAAAGAGAAAACCGGGGAGCTGTTTTTT. This encodes CACQGQGKEKTGELFF.